This T cell receptor (beta chain) was sequenced during a study of T cells expressing NK-cell markers. Germline loops: CDR1 SQVTM, CDR2 ANQGSEA. The CDR3 is 16 residues long. TCRdb reprocessed the 5' RACE reads and reports one entry per CDR3 protein, with no DNA. The table lists 550,000 to 600,000 distinct CDR3 sequences. The sample comprised blood T cells: a sorted CD56 or NKG2C T cell subset, CD4+ or CD8+ T cells, or bulk PBMC T cells (not recorded which). The V gene is TRBV29-1, the J gene TRBJ2-3; TCRdb designates TRBD2, a call that cannot be tested without DNA. This sequence was found in a young man in good health. The CDR3 spells CSATYGTSGRADTQYF.